Listed below are T cell receptor beta chains from one sample, sequenced in a study of cytomegalovirus exposure and HLA in healthy donors. Sequencing used immunoSEQ multiplex PCR; TCRdb keeps in-frame clones, though not all of them. In the table there are about 160,000 clones, 89% of which are singletons. The specimen sequenced was PBMCs. These receptors all come from a woman aged 18-35 years in good health and CMV-seropositive. Each CDR3 is given without its conserved first and last residue. Each record gives: CDR3 length, D gene, V gene, J gene, CDR3 protein. The D gene is left open where the match is weak.

14,NA,TRBV6-4,TRBJ2-2,ASSQAGRENTGELF
13,NA,TRBV5-1,TRBJ2-2,ASSLSSVNTGELF
12,NA,TRBV5-1,TRBJ2-7,ASSLRGGLYEQY
12,NA,TRBV7-6,TRBJ1-5,ASSLERGNQPQH
11,NA,TRBV30,TRBJ2-7,ACTPLYSYEQY
12,NA,TRBV7-9,TRBJ2-7,ASSLVPGIYEQY
15,TRBD2,TRBV19,TRBJ2-7,ASSIGLAGGLPYEQY
13,NA,TRBV7-9,TRBJ1-2,ASSLGGEVAGGYT
14,TRBD2,TRBV27,TRBJ2-1,ASSFQGLAGNNEQF
15,TRBD1,TRBV7-9,TRBJ1-2,ASSLVVGQGKRHGYT
15,TRBD2,TRBV27,TRBJ2-3,ASSGWGTSGSTDTQY
11,NA,TRBV27,TRBJ2-2,ASSFFFTGELF
14,TRBD2,TRBV6-5,TRBJ2-7,ASSYGAGVGGYEQY
11,TRBD1,TRBV10-1,TRBJ1-1,ASRRGQGTEAF
16,NA,TRBV5-5,TRBJ1-5,ASSLFWVSGTSNQPQH
9,NA,TRBV6-5,TRBJ2-7,ASSSYYEQY
12,TRBD2,TRBV10-3,TRBJ2-1,AIGREGINNEQF
12,NA,TRBV6-5,TRBJ2-7,ASISSGDLYEQY
15,TRBD2,TRBV7-3,TRBJ2-1,ASSSKAGTSGRNEQF
13,NA,TRBV5-4,TRBJ2-2,ASSPLTSSPGELF
13,NA,TRBV19,TRBJ1-1,ASSLYGQGYTEAF
12,TRBD2,TRBV28,TRBJ2-1,ASSLRDYHNEQF
14,TRBD2,TRBV28,TRBJ2-5,ASSLWGGRGQETQY
12,NA,TRBV11-2,TRBJ2-3,ASSLDRSADTQY
11,NA,TRBV7-3,TRBJ1-1,ASSLGALTEAF
11,NA,TRBV9,TRBJ2-7,ASSPGVAPEQY
14,NA,TRBV5-1,TRBJ2-2,ASSLDVVGGTGELF
12,NA,TRBV7-3,TRBJ2-5,ASSLAGNQETQY
15,TRBD2,TRBV11-2,TRBJ2-7,ASSLTTSGISVYEQY
13,NA,TRBV5-6,TRBJ2-3,ASSSTGSGTDTQY
15,TRBD2,TRBV4-1,TRBJ2-1,ASSQGSGSGSRHEQF
14,TRBD1,TRBV18,TRBJ1-2,ASSPPGQGIHYGYT
15,TRBD2,TRBV9,TRBJ2-3,ASSPPWASGDPDTQY
11,NA,TRBV15,TRBJ2-3,ATSRERRLSRY
12,TRBD2,TRBV5-1,TRBJ2-1,ASSGPSGSIEQF
12,NA,TRBV5-1,TRBJ2-7,ASSLIGQPYEQY
10,NA,TRBV5-6,TRBJ1-3,ASSTTGNTIY
13,TRBD1,TRBV6-1,TRBJ2-7,ASRGGDRGPYEQY
15,TRBD2,TRBV7-6,TRBJ2-1,ASSSPWTSGNVREQF
11,TRBD1,TRBV7-9,TRBJ1-2,ASSSGQDYGYT
12,NA,TRBV5-1,TRBJ2-3,ASSLEAGRNTQY
14,NA,TRBV5-1,TRBJ2-1,ASSLESRGGYNEQF
12,NA,TRBV5-1,TRBJ2-5,ASSFRLGAETQY
15,TRBD2,TRBV5-6,TRBJ2-1,ASSLVVAGQDYNEQF
15,TRBD1,TRBV4-1,TRBJ2-7,ASSQERPTGTSYEQY
13,NA,TRBV4-3,TRBJ1-2,ASSQGPLPNYGYT
15,TRBD2,TRBV11-3,TRBJ2-1,ASSSPLLAGGYNEQF
13,TRBD1,TRBV9,TRBJ1-4,ASSGGDRRNEKLF
12,TRBD1,TRBV27,TRBJ2-7,ASSLRTGGYEQY
12,NA,TRBV5-6,TRBJ1-1,ASSFWDTRTEAF
13,TRBD1,TRBV2,TRBJ2-7,ASRGGQGRIYEQY
13,NA,TRBV11-3,TRBJ1-4,ASSLGGGGYEKLF
13,NA,TRBV29-1,TRBJ2-3,SVTRQGLSTDTQY
11,NA,TRBV2,TRBJ2-4,ATAFSTKNIQY
11,NA,TRBV2,TRBJ2-1,ASRGSGDNEQF
13,NA,TRBV11-3,TRBJ1-1,ASSSRTALNTEAF
12,TRBD2,TRBV2,TRBJ2-1,ASRAGTSYNEQF
12,NA,TRBV5-1,TRBJ2-5,ASRGGQAKETQY
13,TRBD1,TRBV27,TRBJ1-2,ASSLSWDRKLSYT